The T cell receptor beta chain described here comes from a study of cytomegalovirus exposure and HLA in healthy donors. From germline, CDR1 is KGHSH and CDR2 LQKENI. This CDR3 spans 16 amino acids. The J segment lost 3 bases and the V segment lost 1 base, leaving 5 bases of the junction unmatched. On this clone: The antigen remains unidentified.

Study results and limitations: Among TCR beta chains, those listed as cytomegalovirus-associated numbered some 170. An analysis done earlier found most TCR beta V segments productive about 87% or about 30% of the time.

13 Jbeta primers and 60 Vbeta primers were used for the PCR. The protocol was immunoSEQ multiplex PCR, while the TCRdb copy is restricted to in-frame clones and leaves out a portion. The table has around 200,000 clones, just under 75% seen once. The specimen was PBMCs. The chain uses TRBV18 and TRBJ2-1; the match to TRBD2 covers 8 bases. The TCR comes from a woman aged 25-40 years in good health and CMV-seropositive. Here the CDR3 reads CASSPQALADYNEQFF. The CDR3 DNA follows: TGTGCCAGCTCACCACAAGCACTAGCGGACTACAATGAGCAGTTCTTC.